The clone carrying this TCR beta chain was detected many times. Its antigen is currently unknown. Germline V gene lookup returns CDR1 MNHEY and CDR2 SMNVEV (reference sequence). CDR3 length: 15 residues. V dropped 3 bases and J dropped 3 bases, with 13 bases sitting between them. This entry belongs to a study of T cell repertoires in cytomegalovirus infection. In the study overall: Selection of CMV epitopes for the study included recently identified HLA-C-restricted and well-studied HLA-B-restricted ones. CMV infection plus the matching HLA type was flagged by public TCR beta signatures. The study's findings and limits: The ex vivo response was dominated by HLA-C-restricted CMV-specific TCR beta clonotypes.

MiXCR was run by TCRdb on the reads, yielding one entry per CDR3 protein. The sample includes 50,000 or so distinct CDR3 sequences, around 21% of them seen just once. The input for sequencing was CD8+ T cells from cultured PBMCs, taken from culture after CMV antigen stimulation. The gene calls are TRBV27 and TRBJ2-3; D may match TRBD1 or TRBD2 (5 bases each). This sequence was found in a human donor in good health (CMV status not recorded). Some clones in this sample may be carry-over from other donors' samples. The CDR3 protein is CASSFGAYQTDTQYF. The CDR3 bases are TGTGCCAGCAGTTTCGGGGCTTACCAGACAGATACGCAGTATTTT.